This T cell receptor beta chain was recorded in a study of read filtering for tumor transcriptome and immune sequencing. Background on the study: R-ISS stage counts were 8 or 9 for I, about 15 for II, six or seven for III. IR-seq gave about 3.5 to 10.27 million TCR reads per sample; RNA-seq gave roughly 80 to 1273. Study conclusions and caveats: IR-seq and RNA-seq agreed better without single-read clonotypes.

Only a few counts were recorded for this clonotype. Its antigen remains unidentified. The germline CDR1 and CDR2 sequences are LNHDA and SQIVND (reference sequence). The CDR3 is 12 amino acids. Germline trimming cut 6 bases from V and 5 bases from J; bases unmatched to any gene: 3. This library used roughly 370 ng RNA and molecular barcoded adaptors spanning alpha/delta and beta/gamma chains. TCRdb passed the reads through MiXCR, listing each CDR3 protein once. The profile shows over 50,000 distinct CDR3 sequences, about 21% of them singletons. Sample: a population of CD138-negative cells sorted from bone marrow. The chain is built from TRBV19 and TRBJ2-5; TRBD1 matches at 7 bases. This TCR came from a donor over 35 with multiple myeloma. Here the CDR3 reads CASSTGAETQYF. The CDR3 nucleotides are TGTGCCAGTAGCACAGGGGCCGAGACCCAGTACTTC.